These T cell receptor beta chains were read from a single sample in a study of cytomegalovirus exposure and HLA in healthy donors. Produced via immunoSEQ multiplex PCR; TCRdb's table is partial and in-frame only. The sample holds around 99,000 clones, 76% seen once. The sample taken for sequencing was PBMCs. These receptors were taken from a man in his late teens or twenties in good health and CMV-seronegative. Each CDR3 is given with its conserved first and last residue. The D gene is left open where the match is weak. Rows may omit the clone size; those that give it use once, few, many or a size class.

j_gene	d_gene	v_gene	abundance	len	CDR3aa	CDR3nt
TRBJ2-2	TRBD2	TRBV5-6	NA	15	CASRRGGGPTGELFF	TGTGCCAGCCGGCGCGGGGGGGGGCCCACCGGGGAGCTGTTTTTT
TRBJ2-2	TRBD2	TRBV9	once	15	CASSASGAFPGELFF	TGTGCCAGCAGCGCTAGCGGGGCGTTTCCCGGGGAGCTGTTTTTT
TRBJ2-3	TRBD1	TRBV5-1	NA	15	CASSSGTGGTDTQYF	TGCGCCAGCAGCTCCGGGACAGGGGGCACAGATACGCAGTATTTT
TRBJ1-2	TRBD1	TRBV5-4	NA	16	CASSPVPGQGIYGYTF	TGTGCCAGCAGCCCAGTCCCGGGACAGGGGATCTATGGCTACACCTTC
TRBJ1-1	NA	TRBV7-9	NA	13	CASAEAVNTEAFF	TGTGCCAGCGCCGAGGCAGTGAACACTGAAGCTTTCTTT
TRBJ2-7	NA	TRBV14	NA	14	CASSQGTRTYEQYF	TGTGCCAGCAGCCAAGGGACAAGAACCTACGAGCAGTACTTC
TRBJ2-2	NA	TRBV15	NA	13	CATSRDYSGELFF	TGTGCCACCAGCAGAGATTACTCCGGGGAGCTGTTTTTT
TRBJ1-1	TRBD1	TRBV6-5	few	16	CASSYYAVRGHPEAFF	TGTGCCAGCAGTTACTACGCCGTGAGGGGGCATCCTGAAGCTTTCTTT
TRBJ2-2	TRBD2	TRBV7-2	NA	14	CASSLASGDGELFF	TGTGCCAGCAGCTTAGCTAGCGGGGACGGGGAGCTGTTTTTT
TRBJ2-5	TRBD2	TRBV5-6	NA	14	CASSLGGVRETQYF	TGTGCCAGCAGCCTCGGGGGGGTTCGGGAGACCCAGTACTTC
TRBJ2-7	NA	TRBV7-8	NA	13	CASSYVPGLEQYF	TGTGCCAGCAGCTACGTACCAGGGTTAGAGCAGTACTTC
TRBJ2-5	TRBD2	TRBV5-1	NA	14	CASRISGGQETQYF	TGCGCCAGCAGAATTAGCGGGGGGCAAGAGACCCAGTACTTC
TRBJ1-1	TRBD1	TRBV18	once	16	CASSRGTGGGDTEAFF	TGTGCCAGCTCACGCGGGACAGGGGGTGGGGACACTGAAGCTTTCTTT
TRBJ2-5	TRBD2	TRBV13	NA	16	CASSLGERGRLETQYF	TGTGCCAGCAGCTTAGGCGAGCGGGGCCGGCTTGAGACCCAGTACTTC
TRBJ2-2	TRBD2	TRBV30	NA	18	CAWSRKVLAGIYTGELFF	TGTGCCTGGAGCAGGAAGGTGCTAGCGGGGATCTACACCGGGGAGCTGTTTTTT
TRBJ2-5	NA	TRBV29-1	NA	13	CSAKAGSQETQYF	TGCAGCGCAAAGGCGGGGTCCCAAGAGACCCAGTACTTC
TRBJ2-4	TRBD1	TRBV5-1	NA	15	CASSLGQGKVDIQYF	TGCGCCAGCAGCTTGGGACAGGGTAAAGTAGACATTCAGTACTTC
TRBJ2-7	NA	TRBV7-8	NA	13	CASSLTGAYEQYF	TGTGCCAGCAGCTTGACGGGGGCCTACGAGCAGTACTTC
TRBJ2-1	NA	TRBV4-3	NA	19	CASSQETMRGGAAYNEQFF	TGCGCCAGCAGCCAAGAAACGATGCGGGGAGGAGCGGCCTACAATGAGCAGTTCTTC
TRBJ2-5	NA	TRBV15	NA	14	CATSRAARGETQYF	TGTGCCACCAGCAGAGCAGCTAGGGGTGAGACCCAGTACTTC
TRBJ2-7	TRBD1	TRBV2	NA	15	CASSGVRQGRYEQYF	TGTGCCAGCAGTGGTGTCCGACAGGGGAGGTATGAGCAGTACTTC
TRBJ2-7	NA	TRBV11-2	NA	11	CASSAHYEQYF	TGTGCCAGCAGCGCGCACTACGAGCAGTACTTC
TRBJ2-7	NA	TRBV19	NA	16	CASSILGGTKTYEQYF	TGTGCCAGTAGTATCCTTGGGGGGACGAAAACCTACGAGCAGTACTTC
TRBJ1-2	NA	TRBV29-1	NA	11	CSVDAGSGYPF	TGCAGCGTTGATGCTGGGAGTGGCTACCCCTTC
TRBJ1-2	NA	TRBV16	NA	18	CASSRIGGVGDFSDGYTF	TGTGCCAGCAGCCGAATAGGCGGGGTAGGAGACTTTAGTGATGGCTACACCTTC
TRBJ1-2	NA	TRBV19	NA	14	CASSTVGGSYGYTF	TGTGCCAGTAGTACAGTGGGAGGCAGCTATGGCTACACCTTC
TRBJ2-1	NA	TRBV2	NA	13	CASSSTSYNEQFF	TGTGCCAGCAGTTCGACTTCGTACAATGAGCAGTTCTTC
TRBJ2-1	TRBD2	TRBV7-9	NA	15	CASLGLAGFYNEQFF	TGTGCCAGCCTAGGACTAGCGGGGTTTTACAATGAGCAGTTCTTC
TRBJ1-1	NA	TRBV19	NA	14	CASSPTGLNTEAFF	TGTGCCAGTAGCCCGACAGGCCTGAACACTGAAGCTTTCTTT
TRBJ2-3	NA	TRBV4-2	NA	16	CASSQEEGLGTDTQYF	TGTGCCAGCAGCCAAGAAGAGGGCCTGGGCACGGATACGCAGTATTTT
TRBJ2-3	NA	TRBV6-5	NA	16	CASSYSFASGADTQYF	TGTGCCAGCAGTTACTCCTTTGCTAGTGGCGCAGATACGCAGTATTTT
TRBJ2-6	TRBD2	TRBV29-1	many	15	CSVESGGSGANVLTF	TGCAGCGTTGAAAGCGGGGGCTCTGGGGCCAACGTCCTGACTTTC
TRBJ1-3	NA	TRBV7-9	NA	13	CASSTAELDTIYF	TGTGCCAGCAGCACCGCGGAACTGGACACCATATATTTT
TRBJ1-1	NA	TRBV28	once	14	CASYSPGEGTEAFF	TGTGCCAGTTATTCCCCCGGGGAGGGCACTGAAGCTTTCTTT
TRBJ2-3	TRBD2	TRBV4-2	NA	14	CASSGEGLTDTQYF	TGTGCCAGCAGCGGGGAGGGACTCACAGATACGCAGTATTTT
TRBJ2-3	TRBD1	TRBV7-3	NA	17	CASSQDRGMTSTDTQYF	TGTGCCAGCAGCCAAGACAGGGGGATGACTAGCACAGATACGCAGTATTTT
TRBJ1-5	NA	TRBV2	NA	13	CASRVEGNQPQHF	TGTGCCAGCAGGGTCGAGGGCAATCAGCCCCAGCATTTT
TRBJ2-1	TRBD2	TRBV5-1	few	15	CASSFISGTSGEQFF	TGCGCCAGCAGCTTTATCTCCGGGACTAGCGGTGAGCAGTTCTTC
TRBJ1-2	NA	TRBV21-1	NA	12	CASRDKNYGYTF	TGTGCCAGCAGGGACAAGAACTATGGCTACACCTTC
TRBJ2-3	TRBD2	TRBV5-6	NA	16	CASSLTAGGLTDTQYF	TGTGCCAGCAGCTTGACAGCGGGGGGCCTCACAGATACGCAGTATTTT
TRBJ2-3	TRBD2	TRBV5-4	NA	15	CASNSLAGGTDTQYF	TGTGCCAGCAACTCCCTAGCGGGGGGCACAGATACGCAGTATTTT
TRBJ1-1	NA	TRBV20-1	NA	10	CSAGTAGAFF	TGCAGTGCCGGTACCGCGGGAGCTTTCTTT
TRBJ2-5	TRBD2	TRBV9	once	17	CASSVDVAGGLQETQYF	TGTGCCAGCAGCGTAGACGTAGCGGGGGGCCTACAAGAGACCCAGTACTTC
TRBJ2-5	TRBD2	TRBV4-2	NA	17	CASSQGIAGGPRETQYF	TGTGCCAGCAGCCAAGGAATAGCGGGGGGGCCTAGGGAGACCCAGTACTTC
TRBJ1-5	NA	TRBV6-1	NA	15	CASRGFGGVNQPQHF	TGTGCCAGCAGAGGTTTCGGGGGAGTGAATCAGCCCCAGCATTTT
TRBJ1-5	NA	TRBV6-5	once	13	CASSPAGGQPQHF	TGTGCCAGCAGCCCGGCGGGTGGTCAGCCCCAGCATTTT
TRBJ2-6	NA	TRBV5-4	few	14	CASSRETGANVLTF	TGTGCCAGCAGCCGCGAGACTGGGGCCAACGTCCTGACTTTC
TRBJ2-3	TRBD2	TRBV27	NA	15	CASSITSGGPNTQYF	TGTGCCAGCAGCATAACTAGCGGGGGGCCCAATACGCAGTATTTT
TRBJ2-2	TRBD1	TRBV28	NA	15	CASSTGQGMGGELFF	TGTGCCAGCAGCACGGGACAGGGGATGGGCGGGGAGCTGTTTTTT
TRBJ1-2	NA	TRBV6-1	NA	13	CASSGQLNYGYTF	TGTGCCAGCAGTGGACAGCTTAACTATGGCTACACCTTC
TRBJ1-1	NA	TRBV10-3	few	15	CAIKEGSYMNTEAFF	TGTGCCATCAAGGAGGGATCCTACATGAACACTGAAGCTTTCTTT
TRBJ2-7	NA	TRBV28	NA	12	CASSPGAWEQYF	TGTGCCAGCAGTCCAGGGGCGTGGGAGCAGTACTTC
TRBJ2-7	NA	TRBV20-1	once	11	CSARPYDEQYF	TGCAGTGCTAGACCCTATGACGAGCAGTACTTC
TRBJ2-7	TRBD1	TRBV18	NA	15	CASSPPGQAIGEQYF	TGTGCCAGCTCACCACCGGGACAGGCCATTGGGGAGCAGTACTTC
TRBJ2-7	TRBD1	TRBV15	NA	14	CATSRYRGPYEQYF	TGTGCCACCAGCAGATACAGGGGTCCCTACGAGCAGTACTTC
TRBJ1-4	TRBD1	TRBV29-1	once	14	CSVTRGLANEKLFF	TGCAGCGTCACCAGGGGGCTAGCTAATGAAAAACTGTTTTTT
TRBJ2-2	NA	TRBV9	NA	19	CASSVEAGVAGTNTGELFF	TGTGCCAGCAGCGTAGAAGCAGGGGTGGCAGGGACCAACACCGGGGAGCTGTTTTTT